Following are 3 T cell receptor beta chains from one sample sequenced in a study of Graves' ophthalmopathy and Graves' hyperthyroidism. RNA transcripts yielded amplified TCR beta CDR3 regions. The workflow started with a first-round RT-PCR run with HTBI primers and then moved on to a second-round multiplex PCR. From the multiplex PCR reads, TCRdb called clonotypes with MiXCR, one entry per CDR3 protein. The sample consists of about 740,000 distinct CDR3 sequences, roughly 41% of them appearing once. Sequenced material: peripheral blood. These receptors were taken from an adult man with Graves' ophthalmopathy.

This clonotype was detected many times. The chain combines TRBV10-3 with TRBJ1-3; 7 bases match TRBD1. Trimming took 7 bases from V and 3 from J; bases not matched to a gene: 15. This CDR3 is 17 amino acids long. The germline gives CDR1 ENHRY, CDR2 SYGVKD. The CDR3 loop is CAITRGPQGDGGNTIYF. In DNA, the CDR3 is TGTGCCATCACCAGGGGCCCGCAGGGGGACGGTGGAAACACCATATATTTT.

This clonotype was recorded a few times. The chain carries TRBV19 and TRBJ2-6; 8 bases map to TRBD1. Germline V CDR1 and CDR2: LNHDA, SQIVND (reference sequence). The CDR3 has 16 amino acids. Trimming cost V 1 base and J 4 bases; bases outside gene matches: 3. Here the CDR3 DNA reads TGTGCCAGTAGTATAGGACAGGGGTCCGGGGCCAACGTCCTGACTTTC. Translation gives CASSIGQGSGANVLTF.

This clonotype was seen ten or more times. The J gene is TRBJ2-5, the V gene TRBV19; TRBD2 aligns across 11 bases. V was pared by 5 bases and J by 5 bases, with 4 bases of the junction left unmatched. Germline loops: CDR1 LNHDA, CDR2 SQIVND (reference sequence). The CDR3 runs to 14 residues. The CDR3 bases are TGTGCCAGTAGTGCAGGGACTAGCGGTGAGACCCAGTACTTC. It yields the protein CASSAGTSGETQYF.